This entry features one TCR beta chain sequence. The sample belongs to a study of molecular identifiers for immune sequencing clone quantification. TCRdb re-called the PCR reads through MiXCR, storing one row per CDR3 protein. Among some 590,000 distinct CDR3 sequences, about 25% were seen once, and the ten largest hold approximately 0.75%. This receptor was taken from a human donor in good health. Some libraries in this study had Jurkat cell RNA spiked in. What was sequenced was naive CD8+ T cells from blood, with Jurkat cell RNA spiked in. Subset here: FACS-sorted CD8+CD4-CCR7+CD45RA+ naive T cells.

CDR3 residues: CSATRTGSLYNSPLHF. DNA for the CDR3: TGCAGTGCTACACGGACAGGGTCCCTCTATAATTCACCCCTCCACTTT. The chain carries TRBV20-1 and TRBJ1-6; TRBD1 aligns across 8 bases. V trimming: 4 bases; J trimming: 3 bases; junction bases outside the gene matches: 8. Per germline, CDR1 DFQATT and CDR2 SNEGSKA (reference sequence). This CDR3 is built from 16 residues.